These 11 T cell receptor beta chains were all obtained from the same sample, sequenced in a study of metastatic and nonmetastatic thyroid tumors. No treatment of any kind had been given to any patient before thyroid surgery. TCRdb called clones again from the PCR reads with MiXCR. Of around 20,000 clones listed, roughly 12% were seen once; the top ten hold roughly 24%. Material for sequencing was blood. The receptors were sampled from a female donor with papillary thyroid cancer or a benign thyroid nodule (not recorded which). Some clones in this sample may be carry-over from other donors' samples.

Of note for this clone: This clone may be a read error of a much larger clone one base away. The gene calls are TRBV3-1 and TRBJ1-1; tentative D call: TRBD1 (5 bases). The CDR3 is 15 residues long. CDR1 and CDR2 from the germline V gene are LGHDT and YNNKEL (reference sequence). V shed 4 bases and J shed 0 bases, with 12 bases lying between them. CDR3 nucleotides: TGTGCCAGCAGCCCTCGACAGTTCCTGAACACTGAAGCTTTCTTT. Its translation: CASSPRQFLNTEAFF.

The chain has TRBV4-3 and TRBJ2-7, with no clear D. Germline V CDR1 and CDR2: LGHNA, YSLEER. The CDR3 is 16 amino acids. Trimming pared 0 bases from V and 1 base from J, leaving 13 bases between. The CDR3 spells CASSQEVPGTSYEQYF. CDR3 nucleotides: TGCGCCAGCAGCCAAGAGGTTCCGGGCACTTCCTACGAGCAGTACTTC.

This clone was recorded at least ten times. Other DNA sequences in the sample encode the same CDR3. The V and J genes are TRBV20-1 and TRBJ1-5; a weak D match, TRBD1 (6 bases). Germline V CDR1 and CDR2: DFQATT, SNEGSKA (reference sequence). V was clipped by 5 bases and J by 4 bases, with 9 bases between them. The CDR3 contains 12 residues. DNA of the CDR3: TGCAGTGCTGGACAGAGAAATCAGCCCCAGCATTTT. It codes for CSAGQRNQPQHF.

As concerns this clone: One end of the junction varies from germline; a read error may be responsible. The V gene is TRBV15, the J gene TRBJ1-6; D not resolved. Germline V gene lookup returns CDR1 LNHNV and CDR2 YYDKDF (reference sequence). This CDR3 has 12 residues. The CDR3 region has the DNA TGTTCCACGAGGGATATTAATTCACCCCTCCACTTT. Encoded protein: CSTRDINSPLHF.

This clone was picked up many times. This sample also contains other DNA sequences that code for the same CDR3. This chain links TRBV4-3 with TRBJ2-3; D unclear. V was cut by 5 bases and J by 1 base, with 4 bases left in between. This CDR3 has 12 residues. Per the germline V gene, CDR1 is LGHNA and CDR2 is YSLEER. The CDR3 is CASSGGTDTQYF. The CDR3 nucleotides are TGCGCCAGCAGCGGGGGCACAGATACGCAGTATTTT.

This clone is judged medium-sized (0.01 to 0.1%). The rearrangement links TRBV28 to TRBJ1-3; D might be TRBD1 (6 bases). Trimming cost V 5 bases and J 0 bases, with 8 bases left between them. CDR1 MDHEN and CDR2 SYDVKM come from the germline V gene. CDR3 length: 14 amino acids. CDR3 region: CASSPGDSGNTIYF. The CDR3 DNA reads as TGTGCCAGCAGTCCAGGGGACTCTGGAAACACCATATATTTT.

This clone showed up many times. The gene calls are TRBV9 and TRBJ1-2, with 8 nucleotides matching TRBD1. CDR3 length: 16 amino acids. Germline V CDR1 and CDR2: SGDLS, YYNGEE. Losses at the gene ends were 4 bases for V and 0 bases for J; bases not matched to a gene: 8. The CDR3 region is CASSSGTGDTNYGYTF. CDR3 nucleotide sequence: TGTGCCAGCAGCTCCGGGACAGGAGATACTAACTATGGCTACACCTTC.

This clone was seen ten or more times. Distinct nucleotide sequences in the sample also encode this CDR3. CDR3 loop: CSASRDRGREAFF. DNA for the CDR3: TGCAGTGCTTCCCGGGACAGGGGACGGGAAGCTTTCTTT. The chain recombines TRBV20-1 with TRBJ1-1, with 10 bases that match TRBD1. Germline V gene lookup returns CDR1 DFQATT and CDR2 SNEGSKA (reference sequence). V trimming: 5 bases; J trimming: 8 bases; junction bases outside the gene matches: 8. CDR3 length: 13 residues.

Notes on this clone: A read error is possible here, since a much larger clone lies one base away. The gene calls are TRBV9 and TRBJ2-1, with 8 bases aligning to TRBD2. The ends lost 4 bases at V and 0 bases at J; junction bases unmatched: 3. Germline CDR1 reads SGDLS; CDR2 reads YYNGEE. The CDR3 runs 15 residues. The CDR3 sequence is CASSTSGSSYNEQFF. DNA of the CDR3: TGTGCCAGCAGCACGAGCGGGAGCTCCTACAATGAGCAGTTCTTC.

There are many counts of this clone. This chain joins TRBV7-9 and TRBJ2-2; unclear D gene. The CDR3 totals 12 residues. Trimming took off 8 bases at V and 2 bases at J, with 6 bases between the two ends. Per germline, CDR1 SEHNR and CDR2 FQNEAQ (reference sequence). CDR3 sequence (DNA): TGTGCCAGCTCGGAAAACACCGGGGAGCTGTTTTTT. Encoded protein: CASSENTGELFF.

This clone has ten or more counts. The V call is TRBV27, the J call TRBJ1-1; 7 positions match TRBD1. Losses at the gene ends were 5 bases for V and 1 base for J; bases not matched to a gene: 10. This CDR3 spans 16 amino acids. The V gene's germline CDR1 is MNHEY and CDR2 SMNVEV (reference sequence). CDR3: CASSPKAGQRNTEAFF. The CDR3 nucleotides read TGTGCCAGCAGTCCGAAAGCGGGACAGAGGAACACTGAAGCTTTCTTT.